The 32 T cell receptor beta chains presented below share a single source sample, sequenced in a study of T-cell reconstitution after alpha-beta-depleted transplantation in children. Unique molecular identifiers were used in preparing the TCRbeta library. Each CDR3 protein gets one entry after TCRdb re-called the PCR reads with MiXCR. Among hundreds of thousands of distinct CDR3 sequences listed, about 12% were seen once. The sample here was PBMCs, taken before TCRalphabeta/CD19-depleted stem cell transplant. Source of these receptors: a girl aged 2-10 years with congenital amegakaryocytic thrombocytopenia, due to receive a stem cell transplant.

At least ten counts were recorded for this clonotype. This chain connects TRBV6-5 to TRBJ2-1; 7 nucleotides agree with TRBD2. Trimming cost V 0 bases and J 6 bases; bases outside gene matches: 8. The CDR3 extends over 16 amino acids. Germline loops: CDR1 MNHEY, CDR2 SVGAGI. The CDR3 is CASSYSRMGGLNEQFF. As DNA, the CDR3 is TGTGCCAGCAGTTACTCGAGAATGGGAGGGCTCAATGAGCAGTTCTTC.

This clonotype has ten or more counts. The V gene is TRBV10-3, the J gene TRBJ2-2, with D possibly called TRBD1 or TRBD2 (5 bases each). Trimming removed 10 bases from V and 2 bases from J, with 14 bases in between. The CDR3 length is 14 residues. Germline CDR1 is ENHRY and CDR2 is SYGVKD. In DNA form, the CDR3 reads TGTGCCACAGGGACCGCTCCTAACACCGGGGAGCTGTTTTTT. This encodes CATGTAPNTGELFF.

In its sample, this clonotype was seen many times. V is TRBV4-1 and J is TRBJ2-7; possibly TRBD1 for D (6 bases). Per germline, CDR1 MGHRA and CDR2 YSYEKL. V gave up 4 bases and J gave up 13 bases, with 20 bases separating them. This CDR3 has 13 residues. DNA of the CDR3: TGCGCCAGCAGCCTACCTGGACAGTCAATTTTATACTTC. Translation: CASSLPGQSILYF.

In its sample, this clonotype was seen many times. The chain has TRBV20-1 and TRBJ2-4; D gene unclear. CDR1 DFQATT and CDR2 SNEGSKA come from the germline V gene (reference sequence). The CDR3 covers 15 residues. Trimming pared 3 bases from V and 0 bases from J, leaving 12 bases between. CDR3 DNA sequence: TGCAGTGCTAGGGCAGGACCTGGAGCCAAAAACATTCAGTACTTC. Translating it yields CSARAGPGAKNIQYF.

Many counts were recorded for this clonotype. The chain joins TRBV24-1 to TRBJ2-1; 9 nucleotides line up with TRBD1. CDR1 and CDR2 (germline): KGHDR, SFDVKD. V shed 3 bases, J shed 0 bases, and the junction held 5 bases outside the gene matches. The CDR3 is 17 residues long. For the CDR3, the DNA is TGTGCCACCAGTGATGGGGACAGGGCCAGCTCCTACAATGAGCAGTTCTTC. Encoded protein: CATSDGDRASSYNEQFF.

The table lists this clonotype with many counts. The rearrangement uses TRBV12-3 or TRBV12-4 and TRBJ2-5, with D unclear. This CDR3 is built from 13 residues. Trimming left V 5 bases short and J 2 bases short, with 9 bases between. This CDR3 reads CASSGTPQETQYF. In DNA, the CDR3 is TGTGCCAGCAGTGGAACTCCTCAAGAGACCCAGTACTTC.

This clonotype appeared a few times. The CDR3 sequence: CASSPRHPLAGWNEQFF. The CDR3 DNA reads TGTGCCAGCAGTCCTCGTCATCCGCTAGCGGGTTGGAATGAGCAGTTCTTC. The V gene is TRBV27, the J gene TRBJ2-1; 8 bases are shared with TRBD2. CDR1 is MNHEY, CDR2 SMNVEV, per germline (reference sequence). This CDR3 has 17 residues. The trim removed 5 bases at V and 7 bases at J, leaving 16 bases unmatched.

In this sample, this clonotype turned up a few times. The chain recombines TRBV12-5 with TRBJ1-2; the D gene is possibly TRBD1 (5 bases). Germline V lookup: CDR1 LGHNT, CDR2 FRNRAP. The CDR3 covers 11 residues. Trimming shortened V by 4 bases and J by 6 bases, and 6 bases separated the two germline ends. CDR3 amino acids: CASGSGNGYTF. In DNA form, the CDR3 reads TGTGCTAGTGGTTCAGGGAATGGCTACACCTTC. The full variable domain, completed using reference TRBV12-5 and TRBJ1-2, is DARVTQTPRHKVTEMGQEVTMRCQPILGHNTVFWYRQTMMQGLELLAYFRNRAPLDDSGMPKDRFSAEMPDATLATLKIQPSEPRDSAVYFCASGSGNGYTFGSGTRLTVV.

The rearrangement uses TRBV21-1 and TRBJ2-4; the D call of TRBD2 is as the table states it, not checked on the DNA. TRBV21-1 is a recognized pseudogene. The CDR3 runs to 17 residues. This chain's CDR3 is CASSKGEGQETKNIQYF. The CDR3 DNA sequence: TGTGCCAGCAGCAAAGGGGAGGGCCAAGAGACCAAAAACATTCAGTACTTC.

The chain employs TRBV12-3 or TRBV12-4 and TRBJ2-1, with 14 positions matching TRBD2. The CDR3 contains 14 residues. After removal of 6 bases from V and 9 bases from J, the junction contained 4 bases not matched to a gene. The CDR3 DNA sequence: TGTGCCAGCAGGGGGACTAGCGGGAGTGGTGAGCAGTTCTTC. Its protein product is CASRGTSGSGEQFF.

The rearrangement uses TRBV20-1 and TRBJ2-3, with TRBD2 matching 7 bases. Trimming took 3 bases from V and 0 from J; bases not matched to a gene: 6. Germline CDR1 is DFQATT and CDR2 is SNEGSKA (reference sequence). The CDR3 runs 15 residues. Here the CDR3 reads CSASLLAASTDTQYF. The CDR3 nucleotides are TGCAGTGCTAGTCTCCTAGCGGCTAGCACAGATACGCAGTATTTT.

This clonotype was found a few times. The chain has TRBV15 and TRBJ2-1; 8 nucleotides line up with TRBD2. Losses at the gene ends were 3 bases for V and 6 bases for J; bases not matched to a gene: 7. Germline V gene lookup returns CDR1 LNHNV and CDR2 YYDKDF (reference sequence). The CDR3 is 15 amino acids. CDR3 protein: CATSRSREGLNEQFF. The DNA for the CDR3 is TGTGCCACCAGCAGGTCACGGGAGGGCCTCAATGAGCAGTTCTTC.

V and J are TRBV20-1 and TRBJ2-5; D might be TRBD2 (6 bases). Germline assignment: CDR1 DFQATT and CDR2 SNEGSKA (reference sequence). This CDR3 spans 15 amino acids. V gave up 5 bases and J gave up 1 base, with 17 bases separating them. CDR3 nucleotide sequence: TGCAGTGCTCCAATGCCCGGGACTTTCCAAGAGACCCAGTACTTC. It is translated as CSAPMPGTFQETQYF.

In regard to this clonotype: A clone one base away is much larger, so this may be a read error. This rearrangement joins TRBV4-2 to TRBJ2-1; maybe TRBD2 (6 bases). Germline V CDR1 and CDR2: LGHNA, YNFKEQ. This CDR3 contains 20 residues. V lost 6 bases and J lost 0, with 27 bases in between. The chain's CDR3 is CASRRKGSVAARSSYNEQFF. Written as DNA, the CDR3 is TGTGCCAGCAGACGAAAAGGGTCAGTAGCGGCCAGAAGCTCCTACAATGAGCAGTTCTTC.

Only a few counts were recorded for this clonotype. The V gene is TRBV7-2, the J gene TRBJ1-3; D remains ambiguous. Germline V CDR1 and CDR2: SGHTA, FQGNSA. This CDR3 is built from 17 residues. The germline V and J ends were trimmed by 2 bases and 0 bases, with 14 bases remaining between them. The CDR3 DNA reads TGTGCCAGCAGCTTATTTGTCCTAGAAACCTCTGGAAACACCATATATTTT. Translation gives CASSLFVLETSGNTIYF.

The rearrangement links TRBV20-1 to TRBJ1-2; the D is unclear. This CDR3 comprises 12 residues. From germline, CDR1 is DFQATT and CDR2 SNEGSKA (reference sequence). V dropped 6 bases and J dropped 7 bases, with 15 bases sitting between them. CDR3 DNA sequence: TGCAGTGCGGGAGGGAGGGCCCGTGGCTACACCTTC. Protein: CSAGGRARGYTF.

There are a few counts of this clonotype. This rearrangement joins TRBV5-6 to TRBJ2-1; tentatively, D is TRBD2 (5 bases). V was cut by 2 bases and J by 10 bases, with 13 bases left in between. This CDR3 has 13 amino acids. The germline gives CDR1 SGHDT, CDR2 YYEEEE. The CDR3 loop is CASSLNRADEQFF. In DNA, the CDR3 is TGTGCCAGCAGCTTAAACCGAGCGGACGAGCAGTTCTTC.

CDR3 sequence: CASSLVSPAVETQYF. The CDR3 DNA reads TGCGCCAGCAGCTTGGTTTCGCCCGCTGTAGAGACCCAGTACTTC. The chain combines TRBV5-1 with TRBJ2-5; D is unresolved. The germline V gene encodes CDR1 SGHRS and CDR2 YFSETQ. V dropped 0 bases and J dropped 4 bases, with 13 bases sitting between them. The CDR3 has 15 amino acids.

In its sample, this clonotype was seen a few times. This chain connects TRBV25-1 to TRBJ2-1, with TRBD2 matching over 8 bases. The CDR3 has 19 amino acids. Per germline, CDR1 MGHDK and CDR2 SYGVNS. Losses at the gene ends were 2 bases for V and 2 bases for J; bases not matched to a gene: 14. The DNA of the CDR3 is TGTGCCAGCAGTGAAGCAAAGGCCAGCGGGAGAAGGGCCTACAATGAGCAGTTCTTC. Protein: CASSEAKASGRRAYNEQFF. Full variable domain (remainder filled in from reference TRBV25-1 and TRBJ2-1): EADIYQTPRYLVIGTGKKITLECSQTMGHDKMYWYQQDPGMELHLIHYSYGVNSTEKGDLSSESTVSRIRTEHFPLTLESARPSHTSQYLCASSEAKASGRRAYNEQFFGPGTRLTVL.

DNA for the CDR3: TGCGCCAGCAGCATGGCCGGCGATGAGCAGTTCTTC. As protein: CASSMAGDEQFF. The rearrangement uses TRBV5-1 and TRBJ2-1, with D uncertain. This CDR3 has 12 residues. The germline V gene has CDR1 SGHRS and CDR2 YFSETQ. Trimming left V 4 bases short and J 8 bases short, with 10 bases between.

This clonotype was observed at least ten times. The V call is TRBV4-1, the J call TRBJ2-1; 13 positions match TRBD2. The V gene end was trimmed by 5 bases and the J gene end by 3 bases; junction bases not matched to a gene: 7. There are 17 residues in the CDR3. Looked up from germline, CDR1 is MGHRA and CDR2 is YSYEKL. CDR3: CASSSRTSGSLYNEQFF. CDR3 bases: TGCGCCAGCAGCTCAAGGACTAGCGGGAGCCTCTACAATGAGCAGTTCTTC.

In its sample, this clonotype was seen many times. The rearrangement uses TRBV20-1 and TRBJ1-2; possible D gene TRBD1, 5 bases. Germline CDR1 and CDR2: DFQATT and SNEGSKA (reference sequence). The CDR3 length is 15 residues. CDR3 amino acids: CRALELGLGAYGYTF. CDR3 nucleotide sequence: TGCAGGGCTCTAGAACTGGGGCTCGGGGCCTATGGCTACACCTTC.

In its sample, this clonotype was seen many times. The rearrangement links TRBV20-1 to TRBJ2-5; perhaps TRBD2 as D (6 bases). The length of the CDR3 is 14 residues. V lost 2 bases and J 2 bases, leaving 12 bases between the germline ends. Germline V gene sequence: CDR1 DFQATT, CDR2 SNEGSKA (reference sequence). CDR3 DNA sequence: TGCAGTGCTAGACGAACCGGGAGACAAGAGACCCAGTACTTC. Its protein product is CSARRTGRQETQYF.

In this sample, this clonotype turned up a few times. CDR3 DNA sequence: TGCGCCAGCAGCCAAGACGGCGGGCGAAGCTCCTACAATGAGCAGTTCTTC. It codes for CASSQDGGRSSYNEQFF. The rearrangement uses TRBV4-1 and TRBJ2-1, with D maybe TRBD2 (5 bases). The V and J ends lost 0 bases and 0 bases respectively, with 12 bases between them. The V gene's germline CDR1 is MGHRA and CDR2 YSYEKL. The CDR3 has 17 residues.

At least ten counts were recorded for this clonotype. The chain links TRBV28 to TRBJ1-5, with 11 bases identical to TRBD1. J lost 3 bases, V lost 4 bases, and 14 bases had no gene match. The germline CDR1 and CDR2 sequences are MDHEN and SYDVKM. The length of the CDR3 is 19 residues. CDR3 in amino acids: CASSSPGGQGGISNQPQHF. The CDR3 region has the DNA TGTGCCAGCAGTTCACCAGGGGGACAGGGGGGTATTTCCAATCAGCCCCAGCATTTT.

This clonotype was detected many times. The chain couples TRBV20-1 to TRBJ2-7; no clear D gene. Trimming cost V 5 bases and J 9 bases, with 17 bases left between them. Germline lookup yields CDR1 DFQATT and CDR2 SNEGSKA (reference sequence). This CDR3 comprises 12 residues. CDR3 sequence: CSAGETHLGQYF. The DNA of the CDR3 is TGCAGTGCTGGCGAGACGCACTTGGGGCAGTACTTC.

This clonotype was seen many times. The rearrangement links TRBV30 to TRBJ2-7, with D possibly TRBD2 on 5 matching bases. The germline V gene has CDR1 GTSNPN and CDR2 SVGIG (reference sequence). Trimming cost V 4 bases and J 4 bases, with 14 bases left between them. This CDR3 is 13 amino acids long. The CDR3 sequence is CAWMEDGYYEQYF. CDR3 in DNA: TGTGCCTGGATGGAGGACGGATATTACGAGCAGTACTTC.

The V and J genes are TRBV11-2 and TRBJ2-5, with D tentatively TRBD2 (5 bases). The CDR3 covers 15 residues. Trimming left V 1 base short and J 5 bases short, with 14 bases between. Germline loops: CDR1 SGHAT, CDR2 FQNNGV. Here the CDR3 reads CASSLVVGITETQYF. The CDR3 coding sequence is TGTGCCAGCAGCTTAGTCGTCGGGATAACGGAGACCCAGTACTTC. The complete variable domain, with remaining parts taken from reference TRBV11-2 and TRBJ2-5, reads EAGVAQSPRYKIIEKRQSVAFWCNPISGHATLYWYQQILGQGPKLLIQFQNNGVVDDSQLPKDRFSAERLKGVDSTLKIQPAKLEDSAVYLCASSLVVGITETQYFGPGTRLLVL.

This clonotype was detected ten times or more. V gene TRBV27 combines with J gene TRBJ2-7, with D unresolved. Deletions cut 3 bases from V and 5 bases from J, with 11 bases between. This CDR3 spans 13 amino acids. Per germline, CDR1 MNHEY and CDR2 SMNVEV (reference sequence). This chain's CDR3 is CASSFLGLNEQYF. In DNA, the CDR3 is TGTGCCAGCAGTTTCTTAGGCCTTAACGAGCAGTACTTC.

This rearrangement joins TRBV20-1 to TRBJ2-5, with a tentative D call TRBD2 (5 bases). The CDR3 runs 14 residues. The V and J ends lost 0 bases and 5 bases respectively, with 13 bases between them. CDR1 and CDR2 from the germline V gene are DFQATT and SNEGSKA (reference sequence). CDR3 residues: CSARDYGGWETQYF. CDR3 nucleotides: TGCAGTGCTAGAGATTACGGAGGTTGGGAGACCCAGTACTTC.

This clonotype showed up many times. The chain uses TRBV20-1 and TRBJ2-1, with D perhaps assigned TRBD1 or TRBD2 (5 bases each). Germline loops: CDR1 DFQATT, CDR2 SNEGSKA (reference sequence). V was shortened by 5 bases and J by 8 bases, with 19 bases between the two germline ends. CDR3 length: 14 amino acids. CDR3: CSALRPNRGDEQFF. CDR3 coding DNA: TGCAGTGCTCTCAGACCCAATCGAGGGGATGAGCAGTTCTTC.

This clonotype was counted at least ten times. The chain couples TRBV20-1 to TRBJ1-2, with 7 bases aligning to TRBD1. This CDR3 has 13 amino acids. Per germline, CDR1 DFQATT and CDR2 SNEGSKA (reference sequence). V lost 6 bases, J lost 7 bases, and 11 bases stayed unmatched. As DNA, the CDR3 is TGCAGTGCGCATACAGGGGAGACAGGTGGCTACACCTTC. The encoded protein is CSAHTGETGGYTF.